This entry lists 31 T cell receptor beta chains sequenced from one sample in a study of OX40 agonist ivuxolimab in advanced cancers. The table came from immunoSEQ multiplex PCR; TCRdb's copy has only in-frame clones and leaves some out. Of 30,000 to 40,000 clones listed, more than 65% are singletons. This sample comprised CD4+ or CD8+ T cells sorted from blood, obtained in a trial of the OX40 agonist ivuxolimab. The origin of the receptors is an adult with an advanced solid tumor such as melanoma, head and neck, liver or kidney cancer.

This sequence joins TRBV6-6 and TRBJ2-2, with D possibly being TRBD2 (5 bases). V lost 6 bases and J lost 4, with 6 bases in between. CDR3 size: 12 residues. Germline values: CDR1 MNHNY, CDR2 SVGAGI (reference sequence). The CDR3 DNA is TGTGCCAGCAGCGGGGTCACCGGGGAGCTGTTTTTT. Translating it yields CASSGVTGELFF.

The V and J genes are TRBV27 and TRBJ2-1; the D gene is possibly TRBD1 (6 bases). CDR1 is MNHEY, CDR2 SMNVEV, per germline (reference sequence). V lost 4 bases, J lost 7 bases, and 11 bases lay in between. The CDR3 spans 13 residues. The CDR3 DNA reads TGTGCCAGCAGTTCTAGGGGGTGGAATGAGCAGTTCTTC. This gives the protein CASSSRGWNEQFF.

This CDR3 is CASSASGQLFSYEQYF. The DNA of the CDR3 is TGTGCCAGCAGTGCATCCGGACAGCTCTTCTCCTACGAGCAGTACTTC. This rearrangement joins TRBV25-1 to TRBJ2-7; D perhaps matches TRBD1 (6 bases). Germline V gene lookup returns CDR1 MGHDK and CDR2 SYGVNS. Trimming shortened V by 4 bases and J by 0 bases, and 16 bases separated the two germline ends. The CDR3 covers 16 residues.

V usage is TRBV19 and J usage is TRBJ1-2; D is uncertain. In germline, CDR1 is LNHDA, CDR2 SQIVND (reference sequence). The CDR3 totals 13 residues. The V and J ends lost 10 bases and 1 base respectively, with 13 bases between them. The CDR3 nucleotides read TGTGCCACGAGGCAGATCCGTAACTATGGCTACACCTTC. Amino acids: CATRQIRNYGYTF.

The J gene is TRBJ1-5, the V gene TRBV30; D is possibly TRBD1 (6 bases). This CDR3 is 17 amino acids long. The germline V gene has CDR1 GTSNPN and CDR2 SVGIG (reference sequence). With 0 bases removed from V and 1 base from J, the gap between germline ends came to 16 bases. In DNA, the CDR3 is TGTGCCTGGAGTGTAGGGGTGGGGGCTCGGAGCAATCAGCCCCAGCATTTT. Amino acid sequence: CAWSVGVGARSNQPQHF.

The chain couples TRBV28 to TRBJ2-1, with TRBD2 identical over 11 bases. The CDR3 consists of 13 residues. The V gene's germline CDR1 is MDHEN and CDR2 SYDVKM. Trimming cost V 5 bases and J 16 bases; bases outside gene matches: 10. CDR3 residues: CASSPPGLAEPFF. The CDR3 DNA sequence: TGTGCCAGCAGTCCCCCGGGACTAGCGGAGCCATTCTTC.

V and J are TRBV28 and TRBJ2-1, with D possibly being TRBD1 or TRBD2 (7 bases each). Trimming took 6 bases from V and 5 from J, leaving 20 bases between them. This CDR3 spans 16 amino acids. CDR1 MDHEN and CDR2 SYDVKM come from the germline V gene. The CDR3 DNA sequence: TGTGCCAGCAGGCCTCCACGAGCGGGACAGAACAATGAGCAGTTCTTC. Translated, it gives CASRPPRAGQNNEQFF.

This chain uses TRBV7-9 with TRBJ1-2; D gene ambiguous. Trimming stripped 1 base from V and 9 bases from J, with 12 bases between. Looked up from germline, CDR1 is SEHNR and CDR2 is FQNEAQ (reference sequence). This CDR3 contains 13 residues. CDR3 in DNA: TGTGCCAGCAGCTTAGAGATCCCTATAAGCTACACCTTC. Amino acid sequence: CASSLEIPISYTF.

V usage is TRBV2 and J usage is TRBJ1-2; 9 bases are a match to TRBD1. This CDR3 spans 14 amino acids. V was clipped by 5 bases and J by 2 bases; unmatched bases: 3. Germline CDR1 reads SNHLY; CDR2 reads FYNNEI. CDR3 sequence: CASSSGTGNYGYTF. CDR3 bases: TGTGCCAGCAGTTCCGGGACAGGGAACTATGGCTACACCTTC. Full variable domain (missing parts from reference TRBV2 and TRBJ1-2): EPEVTQTPSHQVTQMGQEVILRCVPISNHLYFYWYRQILGQKVEFLVSFYNNEISEKSEIFDDQFSVERPDGSNFTLKIRSTKLEDSAMYFCASSSGTGNYGYTFGSGTRLTVV.

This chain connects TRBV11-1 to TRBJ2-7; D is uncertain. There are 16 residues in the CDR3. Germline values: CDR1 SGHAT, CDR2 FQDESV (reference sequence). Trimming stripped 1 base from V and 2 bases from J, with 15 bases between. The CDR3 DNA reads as TGTGCCAGCAGCTTAGGTTTTGGGGAAATCACCTACGAGCAGTACTTC. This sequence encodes CASSLGFGEITYEQYF.

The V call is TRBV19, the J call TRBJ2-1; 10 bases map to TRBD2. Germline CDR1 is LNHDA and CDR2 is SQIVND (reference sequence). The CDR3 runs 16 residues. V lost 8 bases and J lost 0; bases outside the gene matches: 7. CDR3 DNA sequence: TGTGCCAGTTCTAGCGGGAGCACCAGCTCCTACAATGAGCAGTTCTTC. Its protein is CASSSGSTSSYNEQFF.

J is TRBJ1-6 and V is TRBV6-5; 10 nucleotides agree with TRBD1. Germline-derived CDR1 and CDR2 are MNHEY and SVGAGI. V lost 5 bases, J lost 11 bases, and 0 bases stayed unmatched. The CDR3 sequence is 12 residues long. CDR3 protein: CASSGQGAPLHF. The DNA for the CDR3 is TGTGCCAGCAGTGGACAGGGGGCACCCCTCCACTTT.

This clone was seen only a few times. The CDR3 bases are TGTGCCAGCAGCTCGTTAGCGGGAGGAGATACGCAGTATTTT. Translated, it gives CASSSLAGGDTQYF. The V gene is TRBV7-6, the J gene TRBJ2-3; 10 nucleotides match TRBD2. The junction had 3 bases not matched to a gene; V was cut back by 4 bases and J by 5 bases. The germline V gene has CDR1 SGHVS and CDR2 FNYEAQ. CDR3 length: 14 residues.

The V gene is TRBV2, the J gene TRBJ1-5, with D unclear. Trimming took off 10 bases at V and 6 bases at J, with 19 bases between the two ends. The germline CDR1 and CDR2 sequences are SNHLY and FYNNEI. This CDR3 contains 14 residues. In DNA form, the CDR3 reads TGTGCCATCGCTCGCTCGGGGATAGGTCAGCCCCAGCATTTT. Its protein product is CAIARSGIGQPQHF.

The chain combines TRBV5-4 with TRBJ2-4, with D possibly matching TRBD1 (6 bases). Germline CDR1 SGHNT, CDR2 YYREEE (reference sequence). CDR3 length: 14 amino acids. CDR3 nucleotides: TGTGTTTACAAAGGGGGTAATCGGGAAGACATTCAGTACTTC. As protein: CVYKGGNREDIQYF.

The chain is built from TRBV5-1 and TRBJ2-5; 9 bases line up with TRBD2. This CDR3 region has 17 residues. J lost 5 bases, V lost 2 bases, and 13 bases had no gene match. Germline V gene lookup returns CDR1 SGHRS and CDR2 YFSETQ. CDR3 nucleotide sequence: TGCGCCAGCAGCTTCCCGCTGGCGGGGGGGCAGAGGGAGACCCAGTACTTC. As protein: CASSFPLAGGQRETQYF.

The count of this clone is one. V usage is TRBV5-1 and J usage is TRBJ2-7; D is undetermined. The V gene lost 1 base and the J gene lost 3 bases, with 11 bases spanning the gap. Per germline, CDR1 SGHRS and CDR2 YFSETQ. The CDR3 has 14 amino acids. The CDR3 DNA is TGCGCCAGCAGCTTGTACAGTCCTAACTACGAGCAGTACTTC. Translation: CASSLYSPNYEQYF.

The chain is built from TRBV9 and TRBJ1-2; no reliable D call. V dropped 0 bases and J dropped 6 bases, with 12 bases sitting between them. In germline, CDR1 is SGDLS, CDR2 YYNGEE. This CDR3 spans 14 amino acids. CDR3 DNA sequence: TGTGCCAGCAGCGTAGGTAGGGCTGGGGATGGCTACACCTTC. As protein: CASSVGRAGDGYTF.

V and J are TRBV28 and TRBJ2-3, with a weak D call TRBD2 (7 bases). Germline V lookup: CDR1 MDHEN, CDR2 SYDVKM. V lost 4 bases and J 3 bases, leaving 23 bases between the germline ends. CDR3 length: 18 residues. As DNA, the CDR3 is TGTGCCAGCAGTTCCCCCGGGTGGGGGGGCACCACGACAGATACGCAGTATTTT. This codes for CASSSPGWGGTTTDTQYF.

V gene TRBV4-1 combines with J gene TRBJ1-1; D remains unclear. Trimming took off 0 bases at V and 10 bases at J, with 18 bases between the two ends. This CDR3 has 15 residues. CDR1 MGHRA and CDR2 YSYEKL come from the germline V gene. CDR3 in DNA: TGCGCCAGCAGCCAAGAGCCCGGACTGGATCTGACAGCTTTCTTT. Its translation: CASSQEPGLDLTAFF.

The CDR3 DNA is TGTGCCACTTACAGGTCCCTGAACACCGGGGAGCTGTTTTTT. It is translated as CATYRSLNTGELFF. The chain carries TRBV6-5 and TRBJ2-2; maybe TRBD1 (5 bases). Between the trimmed V and J ends, which lost 10 bases and 1 base, there was a span of 13 bases. This CDR3 region has 14 residues. Germline V lookup: CDR1 MNHEY, CDR2 SVGAGI.

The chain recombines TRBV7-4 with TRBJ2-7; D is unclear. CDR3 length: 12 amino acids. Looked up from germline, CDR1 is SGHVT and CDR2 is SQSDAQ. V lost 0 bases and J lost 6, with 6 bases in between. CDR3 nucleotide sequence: TGTGCCAGCAGCTTAGCGCTCGGCGAGCAGTACTTC. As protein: CASSLALGEQYF.

CDR3 nucleotide sequence: TGTGCCAGTAGTTCGCTCCGGACTTCTAGCTCTGGAAACACCATATATTTT. This codes for CASSSLRTSSSGNTIYF. The rearrangement links TRBV19 to TRBJ1-3; D not certain. V lost 5 bases to trimming and J lost 0 bases, with 17 bases between them. The CDR3 runs to 17 residues. Germline V gives CDR1 LNHDA, CDR2 SQIVND (reference sequence).

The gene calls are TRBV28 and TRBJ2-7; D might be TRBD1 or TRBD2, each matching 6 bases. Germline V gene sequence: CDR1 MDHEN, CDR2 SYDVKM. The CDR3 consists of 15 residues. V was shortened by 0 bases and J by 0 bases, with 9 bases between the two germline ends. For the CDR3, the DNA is TGTGCCAGCAGTTTATGGACGGGGGCCTCCTACGAGCAGTACTTC. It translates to CASSLWTGASYEQYF.

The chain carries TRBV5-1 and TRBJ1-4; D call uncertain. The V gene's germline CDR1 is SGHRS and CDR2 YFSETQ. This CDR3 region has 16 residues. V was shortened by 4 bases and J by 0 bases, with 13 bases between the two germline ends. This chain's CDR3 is CASSGGSETTNEKLFF. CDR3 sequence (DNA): TGCGCCAGCAGCGGAGGGTCAGAAACAACTAATGAAAAACTGTTTTTT.

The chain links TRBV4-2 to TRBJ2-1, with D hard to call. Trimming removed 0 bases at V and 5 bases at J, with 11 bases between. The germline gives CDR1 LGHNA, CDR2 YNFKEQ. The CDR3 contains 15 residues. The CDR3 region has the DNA TGTGCCAGCAGCCAAGAGGTCAACCGAAACAATGAGCAGTTCTTC. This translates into CASSQEVNRNNEQFF.

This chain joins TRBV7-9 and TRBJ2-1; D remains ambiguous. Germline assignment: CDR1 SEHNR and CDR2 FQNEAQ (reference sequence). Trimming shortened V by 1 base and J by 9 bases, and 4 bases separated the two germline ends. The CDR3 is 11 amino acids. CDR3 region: CASSLGSEQFF. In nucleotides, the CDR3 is TGTGCCAGCAGCTTAGGATCTGAGCAGTTCTTC.

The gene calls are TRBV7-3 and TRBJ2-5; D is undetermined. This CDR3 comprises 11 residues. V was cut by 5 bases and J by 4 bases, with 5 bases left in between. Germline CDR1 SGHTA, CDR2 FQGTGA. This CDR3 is CASSSGETQYF. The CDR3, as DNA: TGTGCCAGCAGCAGTGGAGAGACCCAGTACTTC.

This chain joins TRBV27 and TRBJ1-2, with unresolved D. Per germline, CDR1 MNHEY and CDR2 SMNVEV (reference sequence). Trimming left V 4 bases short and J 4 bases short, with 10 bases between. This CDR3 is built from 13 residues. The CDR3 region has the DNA TGTGCCAGCAGTTACAAGGGAATCTATGGCTACACCTTC. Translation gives CASSYKGIYGYTF.

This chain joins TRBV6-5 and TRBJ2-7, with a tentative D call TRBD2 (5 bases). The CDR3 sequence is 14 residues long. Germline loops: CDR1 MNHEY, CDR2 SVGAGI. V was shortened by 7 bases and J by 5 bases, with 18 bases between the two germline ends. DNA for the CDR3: TGTGCCAGCACCCCAGGCGGGCGGGTGAACGAGCAGTACTTC. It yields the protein CASTPGGRVNEQYF.

CDR3 protein: CASSYGSGYEQYF. The CDR3 bases are TGTGCCAGCAGTTACGGCAGTGGCTACGAGCAGTACTTC. The chain has TRBV6-5 and TRBJ2-7; D gene ambiguous. V was pared by 2 bases and J by 3 bases, with 8 bases between. There are 13 residues in the CDR3. Germline V gene lookup returns CDR1 MNHEY and CDR2 SVGAGI.